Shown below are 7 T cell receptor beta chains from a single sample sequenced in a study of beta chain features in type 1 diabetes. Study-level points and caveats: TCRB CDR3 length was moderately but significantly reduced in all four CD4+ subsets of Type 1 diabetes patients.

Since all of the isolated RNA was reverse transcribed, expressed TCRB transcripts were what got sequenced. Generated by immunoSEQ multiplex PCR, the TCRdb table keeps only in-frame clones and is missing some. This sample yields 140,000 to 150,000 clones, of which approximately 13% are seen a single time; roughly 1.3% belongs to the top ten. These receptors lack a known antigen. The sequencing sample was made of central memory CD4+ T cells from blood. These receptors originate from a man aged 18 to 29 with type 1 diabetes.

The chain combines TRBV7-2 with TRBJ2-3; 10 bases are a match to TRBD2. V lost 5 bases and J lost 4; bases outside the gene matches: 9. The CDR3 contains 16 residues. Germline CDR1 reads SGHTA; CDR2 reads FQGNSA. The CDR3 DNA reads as TGTGCCAGCAGCCGCCATGGGAGCGGGGGGGCAGATACGCAGTATTTT. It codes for CASSRHGSGGADTQYF.

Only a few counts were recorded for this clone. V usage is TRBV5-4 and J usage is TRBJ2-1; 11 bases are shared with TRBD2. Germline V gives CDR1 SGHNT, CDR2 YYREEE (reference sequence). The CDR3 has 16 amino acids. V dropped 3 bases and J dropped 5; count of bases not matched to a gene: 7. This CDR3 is CASSSPLAGGHNEQFF. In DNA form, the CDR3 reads TGTGCCAGCAGCTCTCCCCTAGCGGGGGGCCACAATGAGCAGTTCTTC. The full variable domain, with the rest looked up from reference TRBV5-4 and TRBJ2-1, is ETGVTQSPTHLIKTRGQQVTLRCSSQSGHNTVSWYQQALGQGPQFIFQYYREEENGRGNFPPRFSGLQFPNYSSELNVNALELDDSALYLCASSSPLAGGHNEQFFGPGTRLTVL.

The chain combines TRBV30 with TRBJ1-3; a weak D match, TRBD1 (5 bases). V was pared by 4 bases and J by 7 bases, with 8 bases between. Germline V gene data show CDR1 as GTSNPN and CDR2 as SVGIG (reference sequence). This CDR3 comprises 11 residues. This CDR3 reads CAWIPGNTIYF. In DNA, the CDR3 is TGTGCCTGGATTCCAGGGAACACCATATATTTT. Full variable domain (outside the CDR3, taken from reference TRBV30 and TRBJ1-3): SQTIHQWPATLVQPVGSPLSLECTVEGTSNPNLYWYRQAAGRGLQLLFYSVGIGQISSEVPQNLSASRPQDRQFILSSKKLLLSDSGFYLCAWIPGNTIYFGEGSWLTVV.

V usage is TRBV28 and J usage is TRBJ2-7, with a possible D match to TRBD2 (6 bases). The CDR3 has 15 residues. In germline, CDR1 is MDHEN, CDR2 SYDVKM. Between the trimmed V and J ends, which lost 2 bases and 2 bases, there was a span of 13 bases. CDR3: CASSLGGDRTYEQYF. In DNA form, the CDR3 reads TGTGCCAGCAGTTTAGGAGGGGACCGGACCTACGAGCAGTACTTC. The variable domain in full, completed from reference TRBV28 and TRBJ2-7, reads DVKVTQSSRYLVKRTGEKVFLECVQDMDHENMFWYRQDPGLGLRLIYFSYDVKMKEKGDIPEGYSVSREKKERFSLILESASTNQTSMYLCASSLGGDRTYEQYFGPGTRLTVT.

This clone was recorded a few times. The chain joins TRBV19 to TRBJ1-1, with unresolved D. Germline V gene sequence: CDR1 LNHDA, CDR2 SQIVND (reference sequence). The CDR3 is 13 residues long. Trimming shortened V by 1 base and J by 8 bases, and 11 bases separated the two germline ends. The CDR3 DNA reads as TGTGCCAGTAGTATAGGAGGTAGAGCAGAAGCTTTCTTT. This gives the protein CASSIGGRAEAFF.

The DNA of the CDR3 is TGTGCCAGCCTCAGCGGGGGGGCAAGGGAGCAGTTCTTC. This encodes CASLSGGAREQFF. The chain has TRBV13 and TRBJ2-1, with TRBD2 identical over 10 bases. Germline lookup yields CDR1 PRHDT and CDR2 FYEKMQ (reference sequence). J gave up 10 bases and V 8 bases, and 8 bases lay outside the gene matches. The CDR3 length is 13 residues.

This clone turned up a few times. The CDR3 DNA is TGTGCCGGAGGGGCGGGCACAGATACGCAGTATTTT. Its protein is CAGGAGTDTQYF. The chain joins TRBV30 to TRBJ2-3; tentative D call: TRBD2 (6 bases). This CDR3 is 12 amino acids long. The V end was cut by 8 bases, the J end by 1 base, with 10 bases between. Germline V gene data show CDR1 as GTSNPN and CDR2 as SVGIG (reference sequence).